This T cell receptor beta chain was sequenced for a study of T-cell reconstitution after alpha-beta-depleted transplantation in children. This clonotype was seen just once. This may come from a read error, since a much larger clone is one base off. There are 17 residues in the CDR3. Germline V gives CDR1 SGDLS, CDR2 YYNGEE. Unique molecular identifiers were incorporated when the TCRbeta library was constructed. Each CDR3 protein is one row after TCRdb ran MiXCR on the PCR reads. The profile shows hundreds of thousands of distinct CDR3 sequences, about 12% of them singletons. Here the sequenced sample was PBMCs from the stem cell graft donor, taken from the stem cell graft. This receptor was identified in a human donor who donated a stem cell graft to a child with combined immunodeficiency. The chain uses TRBV9 and TRBJ2-2, with a tentative D call TRBD2 (7 bases). CDR3 in amino acids: CASSLGAGALNTGQLFF. DNA of the CDR3: TGTGCCAGCAGCTTGGGGGCGGGGGCTCTAAACACCGGGCAGCTGTTTTTT.